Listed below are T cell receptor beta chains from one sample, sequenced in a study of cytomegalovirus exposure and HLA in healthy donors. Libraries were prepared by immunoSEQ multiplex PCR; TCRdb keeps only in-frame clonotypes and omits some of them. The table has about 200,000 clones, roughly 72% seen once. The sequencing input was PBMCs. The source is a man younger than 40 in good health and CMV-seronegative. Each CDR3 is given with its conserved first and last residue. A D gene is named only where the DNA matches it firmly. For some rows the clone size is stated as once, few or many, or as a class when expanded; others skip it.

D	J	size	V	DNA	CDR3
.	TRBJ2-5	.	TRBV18	TGTGCCAGCTCACGAATCCAGGGGTCGGAGACCCAGTACTTC	CASSRIQGSETQYF
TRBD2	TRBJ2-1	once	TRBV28	TGTGCCAGCAGTTTATCTAGCGGCCCTTACAATGAGCAGTTCTTC	CASSLSSGPYNEQFF
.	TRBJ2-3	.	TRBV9	TGTGCCAGCAGCGTAGTGCCAGGGCCCGGTACAGATACGCAGTATTTT	CASSVVPGPGTDTQYF
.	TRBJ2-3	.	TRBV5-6	TGTGCCAGCAGCTTAAGGGGGTTTACAGATACGCAGTATTTT	CASSLRGFTDTQYF
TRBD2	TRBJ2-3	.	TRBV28	TGTGCCAGCAGTTTCCTAGCGGGAGATACGCAGTATTTT	CASSFLAGDTQYF
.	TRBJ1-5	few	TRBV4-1	TGCGCCAGCAGCCAGGCTTCCTATCAGCCCCAGCATTTT	CASSQASYQPQHF
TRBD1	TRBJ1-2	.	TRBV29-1	TGCAGCGTTTGGGGACAGGGGCGAGAAGGCTACACCTTC	CSVWGQGREGYTF
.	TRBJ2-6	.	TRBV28	TGTGCCAGCACAGCCTCGGGACTCGGAGGAGGGGCCAACGTCCTGACTTTC	CASTASGLGGGANVLTF
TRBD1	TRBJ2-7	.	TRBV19	TGTGCCAGTCGAACGGACAGGGTGATTTACGAGCAGTACTTC	CASRTDRVIYEQYF
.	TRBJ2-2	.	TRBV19	TGTGCCAGTAGTCTATACACCGGGGAGCTGTTTTTT	CASSLYTGELFF
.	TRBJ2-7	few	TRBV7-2	TGTGCCAGCAGCTTACGGGTGGGTAGCGTCATCTACGAGCAGTACTTC	CASSLRVGSVIYEQYF
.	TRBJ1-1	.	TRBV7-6	TGTGCCAGCAGCTTATACCAGGGGAACACTGAAGCTTTCTTT	CASSLYQGNTEAFF
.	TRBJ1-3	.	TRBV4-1	TGCGCCAGCAGCCAAGAACGGAGTAAGTCTGGAAACACCATATATTTT	CASSQERSKSGNTIYF
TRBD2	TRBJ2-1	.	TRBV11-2	TGTGCCAGCAGCTTAGCCCGGGAGGGCCCTCTTGAGCAGTTCTTC	CASSLAREGPLEQFF
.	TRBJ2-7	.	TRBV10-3	TGTGCCATCAGGCCCGACAGCACCTCCTACGAGCAGTACTTC	CAIRPDSTSYEQYF
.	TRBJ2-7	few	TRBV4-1	TGCGCCAGCAGCCAAAGAGTTTCTAACCACGAGCAGTACTTC	CASSQRVSNHEQYF
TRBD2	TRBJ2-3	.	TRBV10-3	TGTGCCACCCTTGGGCGGGAGGGCCGCGATACGCAGTATTTT	CATLGREGRDTQYF
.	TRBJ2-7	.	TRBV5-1	TGCGCCAGCAGCCCCCTCGAGGGGACTCCTTACTACGAGCAGTACTTC	CASSPLEGTPYYEQYF
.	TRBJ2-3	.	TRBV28	TGTGCCAGCAGTTTCGTAGATACGCAGTATTTT	CASSFVDTQYF
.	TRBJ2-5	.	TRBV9	TGTGCCAGTTCAGACAGACAAGAGACCCAGTACTTC	CASSDRQETQYF
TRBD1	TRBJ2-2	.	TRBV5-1	TGCGCCAGCAGGATGGGACAGGGCAACACCGGGGAGCTGTTTTTT	CASRMGQGNTGELFF
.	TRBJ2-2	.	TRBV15	TGTGCCACCAGCAGAGCACAGGGGAACACCGGGGAGCTGTTTTTT	CATSRAQGNTGELFF
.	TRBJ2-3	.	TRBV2	TGTGCCAGCAGCCTCCCGCGGGACGGAGGCACAGATACGCAGTATTTT	CASSLPRDGGTDTQYF
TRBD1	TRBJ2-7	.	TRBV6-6	TGTGCCAGCAGCTCCGGGACAGGGGCCGAGCAGTACTTC	CASSSGTGAEQYF
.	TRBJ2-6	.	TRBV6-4	TGTGCCAGCAGTGACAGGGAGTCTGGGGCCAACGTCCTGACTTTC	CASSDRESGANVLTF
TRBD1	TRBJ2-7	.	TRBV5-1	TGCGCCAGCAGCAAACGAGGACAGGAGAGCTCCTACGAGCAGTACTTC	CASSKRGQESSYEQYF
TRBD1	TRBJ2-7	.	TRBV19	TGTGCCAGTAGTACGACAGGGGGCGACGAGCAGTACTTC	CASSTTGGDEQYF
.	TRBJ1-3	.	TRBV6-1	TGTGCCAGCAGTGTAGGACAGCTGAGCTCTGGAAACACCATATATTTT	CASSVGQLSSGNTIYF
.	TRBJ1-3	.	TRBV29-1	TGCAGCGTTGCATTAGTGGCTGGAAACACCATATATTTT	CSVALVAGNTIYF
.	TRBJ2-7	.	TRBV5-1	TGCGCCAGCAGCTTGAAGCGGACCTACGAGCAGTACTTC	CASSLKRTYEQYF
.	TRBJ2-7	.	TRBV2	TGTGCCAGCAAACGGGACTCCTCCTACGAGCAGTACTTC	CASKRDSSYEQYF
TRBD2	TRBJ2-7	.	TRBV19	TGTGCCAGTAGTATCGGGGCTAGCGGGACCCCCTACGAGCAGTACTTC	CASSIGASGTPYEQYF
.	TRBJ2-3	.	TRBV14	TGTGCCAGCAGCCAAGATCTCCTAGCAGATACGCAGTATTTT	CASSQDLLADTQYF
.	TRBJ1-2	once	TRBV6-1	TGTGCCAGCAGTCTGACATCTAACTATGGCTACACCTTC	CASSLTSNYGYTF
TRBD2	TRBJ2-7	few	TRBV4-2	TGTGCCAGCAGCCAAGTTGGGACGGGAGGTGGCCACGAGCAGTACTTC	CASSQVGTGGGHEQYF
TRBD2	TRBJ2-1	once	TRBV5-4	TGTGCCAGCAGCGCACCGGTCAGCGGGAGCTTAAATGAGCAGTTCTTC	CASSAPVSGSLNEQFF
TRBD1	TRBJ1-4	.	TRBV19	TGTGCCAGTAGGACGACAGGGGGAAATGAAAAACTGTTTTTT	CASRTTGGNEKLFF
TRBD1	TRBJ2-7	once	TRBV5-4	TGTGCCAGCAGCCGAGGACAGGGGGTGTCCTACGAGCAGTACTTC	CASSRGQGVSYEQYF
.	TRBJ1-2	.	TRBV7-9	TGTGCCAGCAGCTTAGTGGAGGTCTTCTATGGCTACACCTTC	CASSLVEVFYGYTF
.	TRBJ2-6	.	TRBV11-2	TGTGCCAGCAGCCCCCAGGGAGGCTACTCTGGGGCCAACGTCCTGACTTTC	CASSPQGGYSGANVLTF
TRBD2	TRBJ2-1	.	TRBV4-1	TGCGCCAGCAGCCCTAGGACTAGCGGACTGAATTACAATGAGCAGTTCTTC	CASSPRTSGLNYNEQFF
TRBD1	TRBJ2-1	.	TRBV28	TGTGCCAGCAGTTTAGACAGGGGGGGTTACAATGAGCAGTTCTTC	CASSLDRGGYNEQFF
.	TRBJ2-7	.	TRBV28	TGTGCCAGCAGTCCCCTTGACAGGCGCTCCTACGAGCAGTACTTC	CASSPLDRRSYEQYF
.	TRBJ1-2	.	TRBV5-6	TGTGCCAGCAGCTTCCAGCGAACCTATGGCTACACCTTC	CASSFQRTYGYTF
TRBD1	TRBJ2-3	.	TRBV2	TGTGCCAGCACCGAGGATTGGGGCAGGGGGTCAGATACGCAGTATTTT	CASTEDWGRGSDTQYF
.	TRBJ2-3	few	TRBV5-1	TGCGCCAGCATGGTTTCAGGGACAGATACGCAGTATTTT	CASMVSGTDTQYF
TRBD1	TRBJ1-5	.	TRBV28	TGTGCCAGCAGTAGCCCTCCCCATTGGGACAGCAAATATAGCAATCAGCCCCAGCATTTT	CASSSPPHWDSKYSNQPQHF
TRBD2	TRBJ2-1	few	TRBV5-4	TGTGCCAGCAGCTTGCCAGCGGGAGTCTCCTACAATGAGCAGTTCTTC	CASSLPAGVSYNEQFF
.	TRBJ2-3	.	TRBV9	TGTGCCAGCAGCACCCGACTAGAGGGCACAGATACGCAGTATTTT	CASSTRLEGTDTQYF
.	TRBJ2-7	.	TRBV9	TGTGCCAGCAGCGGTGGACTGAACTACGAGCAGTACTTC	CASSGGLNYEQYF
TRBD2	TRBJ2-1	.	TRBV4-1	TGCGCCAGCAGCCAGTCAAAACTAGCGGAGGCTTACAATGAGCAGTTCTTC	CASSQSKLAEAYNEQFF
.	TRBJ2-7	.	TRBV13	TGTGCCAGCAGCTTAGGAGGGCATCAGGGGGAGCAGTACTTC	CASSLGGHQGEQYF
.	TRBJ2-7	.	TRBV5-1	TGCGCCAGCAGCTTGACTCCGAGGTACCCCTACGAGCAGTACTTC	CASSLTPRYPYEQYF
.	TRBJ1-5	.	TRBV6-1	TGTGCCAGCAGTTGGGGGGAGGGTCAGCCCCAGCATTTT	CASSWGEGQPQHF
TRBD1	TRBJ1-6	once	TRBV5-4	TGTGCCAGCAGCCCCCCCCCGGGACAGGATAATTCACCCCTCCACTTT	CASSPPPGQDNSPLHF
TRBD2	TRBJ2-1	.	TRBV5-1	TGCGCCAGCAGCTTCGGGGGAGTAGCGGGATACAATGAGCAGTTCTTC	CASSFGGVAGYNEQFF
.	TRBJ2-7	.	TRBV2	TGTGCCAGCCGCGTGATCTCCTACGAGCAGTACTTC	CASRVISYEQYF
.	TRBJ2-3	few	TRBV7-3	TGTGCCAGCAGCTTCGGGGTGGGTAGCACAGATACGCAGTATTTT	CASSFGVGSTDTQYF